Shown below are 18 T cell receptor beta chains from a single sample sequenced in a study of T cell responses to AZD1222 COVID-19 vaccine. Some clones are missing from TCRdb's copy, which holds only in-frame ones; the method was immunoSEQ multiplex PCR. The data show roughly 140,000 clones, around 92% seen once. The specimen comprised peripheral blood, sampled after recovery from COVID-19. Receptors were obtained from an adult who had recovered from COVID-19.

The chain couples TRBV28 to TRBJ2-3, with D possibly TRBD1 on 6 matching bases. Trimming cost V 2 bases and J 8 bases, with 14 bases left between them. Germline lookup yields CDR1 MDHEN and CDR2 SYDVKM. The CDR3 has 14 amino acids. The CDR3 DNA reads as TGTGCCAGCAGTTTAGCGACAGGCCGAGGTACGCAGTATTTT. Translating it yields CASSLATGRGTQYF.

This clone was observed once. CDR3 region: CASSSPGAPDTQYF. CDR3 in DNA: TGTGCCAGCAGCTCCCCGGGGGCACCGGATACGCAGTATTTT. The chain recombines TRBV11-3 with TRBJ2-3; the D call may be TRBD1 or TRBD2 (6 bases each). Trimming shortened V by 4 bases and J by 6 bases, and 14 bases separated the two germline ends. The CDR3 extends over 14 amino acids. Germline loops: CDR1 SGHNT, CDR2 YENEEA.

The chain joins TRBV18 to TRBJ1-3; tentative D call: TRBD1 (5 bases). Germline V gene data show CDR1 as KGHSH and CDR2 as LQKENI. The CDR3 consists of 17 residues. The V end lost 3 bases, the J end lost 0 bases, and 15 bases lay between the germline ends. CDR3 sequence: CASSPISRGDSGNTIYF. For the CDR3, the DNA is TGTGCCAGCTCACCCATCAGTCGGGGGGACTCTGGAAACACCATATATTTT. Full variable domain (rest looked up from reference TRBV18 and TRBJ1-3): NAGVMQNPRHLVRRRGQEARLRCSPMKGHSHVYWYRQLPEEGLKFMVYLQKENIIDESGMPKERFSAEFPKEGPSILRIQQVVRGDSAAYFCASSPISRGDSGNTIYFGEGSWLTVV.

The chain employs TRBV24-1 and TRBJ1-5, with 9 bases identical to TRBD1. CDR3 length: 14 residues. V trimming: 9 bases; J trimming: 5 bases; junction bases outside the gene matches: 7. Germline CDR1 and CDR2: KGHDR and SFDVKD. The CDR3 region has the DNA TGTGCCACCTCCGGGACAGGGACGGATCAGCCCCAGCATTTT. Its translation: CATSGTGTDQPQHF.

The genes are TRBV10-3 and TRBJ1-2; D is ambiguous. The length of the CDR3 is 15 residues. Trimming removed 3 bases at V and 3 bases at J, with 14 bases between. Germline CDR1 ENHRY, CDR2 SYGVKD. Here the CDR3 reads CAISDRQPQDYGYTF. The CDR3 DNA follows: TGTGCCATCAGTGACCGGCAGCCTCAGGACTATGGCTACACCTTC.

This chain joins TRBV6-5 and TRBJ2-7, with D possibly TRBD2 on 7 matching bases. The V end was cut by 7 bases, the J end by 3 bases, with 13 bases between. The CDR3 is 13 amino acids. The V gene's germline CDR1 is MNHEY and CDR2 SVGAGI. Here the CDR3 DNA reads TGTGCCAGCACCAGGGGCGGGGGCTACGAGCAGTACTTC. It encodes CASTRGGGYEQYF.

The chain combines TRBV10-2 with TRBJ2-1; TRBD2 agrees at 10 bases. The germline V gene encodes CDR1 WSHSY and CDR2 SAAADI. This CDR3 region has 13 residues. V was clipped by 2 bases and J by 15 bases; unmatched bases: 7. CDR3 sequence: CASSEIAGGISFF. The CDR3 region has the DNA TGCGCCAGCAGTGAGATAGCGGGAGGAATATCGTTCTTC.

The genes are TRBV4-1 and TRBJ2-1; 8 nucleotides align to TRBD1. Germline V gives CDR1 MGHRA, CDR2 YSYEKL. Trimming cost V 1 base and J 1 base; bases outside gene matches: 6. The CDR3 contains 17 residues. The CDR3 sequence: CASSQVPGTGSYNEQFF. In nucleotides, the CDR3 is TGCGCCAGCAGCCAAGTACCCGGGACAGGATCCTACAATGAGCAGTTCTTC.

The V call is TRBV2, the J call TRBJ2-3; D unresolved. The CDR3 is made up of 14 amino acids. Germline CDR1 reads SNHLY; CDR2 reads FYNNEI. Trimming pared 7 bases from V and 2 bases from J, leaving 13 bases between. The CDR3: CASNKFPNTDTQYF. CDR3 nucleotides: TGTGCCAGCAACAAGTTCCCTAACACAGATACGCAGTATTTT.

The chain carries TRBV6-5 and TRBJ1-1; the D gene is possibly TRBD1 (5 bases). The CDR3 has 14 residues. Germline V gives CDR1 MNHEY, CDR2 SVGAGI. The V end was cut by 0 bases, the J end by 2 bases, with 7 bases between. CDR3 amino acids: CASSYSTVNTEAFF. CDR3 coding DNA: TGTGCCAGCAGTTACTCGACAGTAAACACTGAAGCTTTCTTT.

This clone showed up just once. The chain links TRBV15 to TRBJ2-7; 7 nucleotides agree with TRBD2. The germline gives CDR1 LNHNV, CDR2 YYDKDF (reference sequence). Trimming at V came to 3 bases and at J to 9 bases, leaving 5 bases not matched to a gene. This CDR3 has 12 amino acids. The CDR3 region is CATSSTGGVQYF. The DNA for the CDR3 is TGTGCCACCAGCAGTACGGGGGGAGTGCAGTACTTC.

Here the CDR3 reads CASSLMGTNTEAFF. The DNA for the CDR3 is TGTGCCAGCAGCCTGATGGGCACGAACACTGAAGCTTTCTTT. The rearrangement links TRBV7-3 to TRBJ1-1; D call uncertain. Per germline, CDR1 SGHTA and CDR2 FQGTGA. There are 14 residues in the CDR3. V was pared by 5 bases and J by 1 base, with 11 bases between. Full variable domain (remainder filled in from reference TRBV7-3 and TRBJ1-1): GAGVSQTPSNKVTEKGKYVELRCDPISGHTALYWYRQSLGQGPEFLIYFQGTGAADDSGLPNDRFFAVRPEGSVSTLKIQRTERGDSAVYLCASSLMGTNTEAFFGQGTRLTVV.

V is TRBV30 and J is TRBJ2-7; 8 bases fit TRBD1. J gave up 1 base and V 5 bases, and 4 bases lay outside the gene matches. The CDR3 consists of 13 residues. Germline lookup yields CDR1 GTSNPN and CDR2 SVGIG (reference sequence). CDR3 in amino acids: CAWDRGFSYEQYF. Here the CDR3 DNA reads TGTGCCTGGGACAGGGGCTTTTCCTACGAGCAGTACTTC.

This chain links TRBV28 with TRBJ2-7, with 12 nucleotides matching TRBD2. Germline CDR1 is MDHEN and CDR2 is SYDVKM. The CDR3 is 16 amino acids. The trim removed 5 bases at V and 5 bases at J, leaving 10 bases unmatched. CDR3 bases: TGTGCCAGCAGTGCTTTCCGACTAGCGGGAGTCAACGAGCAGTACTTC. Its protein is CASSAFRLAGVNEQYF.

The chain links TRBV14 to TRBJ2-3, with 10 positions matching TRBD2. V lost 4 bases, J lost 5 bases, and 6 bases stayed unmatched. Germline V gene lookup returns CDR1 SGHDN and CDR2 FVKESK. This CDR3 region has 15 residues. The CDR3 is CASSRTRLAGDTQYF. The CDR3 nucleotides read TGTGCCAGCAGCCGGACAAGACTAGCGGGAGATACGCAGTATTTT. The whole variable domain, filled in from reference TRBV14 and TRBJ2-3, reads EAGVTQFPSHSVIEKGQTVTLRCDPISGHDNLYWYRRVMGKEIKFLLHFVKESKQDESGMPNNRFLAERTGGTYSTLKVQPAELEDSGVYFCASSRTRLAGDTQYFGPGTRLTVL.

The V gene is TRBV30, the J gene TRBJ1-5; possibly TRBD1 for D (6 bases). V was clipped by 1 base and J by 6 bases, with 13 bases between them. The germline V gene encodes CDR1 GTSNPN and CDR2 SVGIG (reference sequence). This CDR3 region has 14 residues. The CDR3 nucleotides are TGTGCCTGGAGTGCCCCGGGGGCAGGTCAGCCCCAGCATTTT. This encodes CAWSAPGAGQPQHF.

The CDR3 DNA is TGTGCCAGCAGCGTAGGGTTCTGGGACAGGGGGTCTGAAGAGCAGTACTTC. It codes for CASSVGFWDRGSEEQYF. The V and J genes are TRBV9 and TRBJ2-7, with 11 positions matching TRBD1. Germline CDR1 SGDLS, CDR2 YYNGEE. This CDR3 has 17 residues. J lost 7 bases, V lost 0 bases, and 12 bases had no gene match.

This clone was seen just once. The V gene is TRBV2, the J gene TRBJ2-1, with D perhaps matching TRBD1 (6 bases). Germline V gene sequence: CDR1 SNHLY, CDR2 FYNNEI. The ends were cut back, 8 bases at V and 3 bases at J, with 8 bases in the middle. CDR3 size: 12 residues. CDR3 amino acids: CASEDSYNEQFF. DNA for the CDR3: TGTGCCAGCGAGGACAGCTACAATGAGCAGTTCTTC.